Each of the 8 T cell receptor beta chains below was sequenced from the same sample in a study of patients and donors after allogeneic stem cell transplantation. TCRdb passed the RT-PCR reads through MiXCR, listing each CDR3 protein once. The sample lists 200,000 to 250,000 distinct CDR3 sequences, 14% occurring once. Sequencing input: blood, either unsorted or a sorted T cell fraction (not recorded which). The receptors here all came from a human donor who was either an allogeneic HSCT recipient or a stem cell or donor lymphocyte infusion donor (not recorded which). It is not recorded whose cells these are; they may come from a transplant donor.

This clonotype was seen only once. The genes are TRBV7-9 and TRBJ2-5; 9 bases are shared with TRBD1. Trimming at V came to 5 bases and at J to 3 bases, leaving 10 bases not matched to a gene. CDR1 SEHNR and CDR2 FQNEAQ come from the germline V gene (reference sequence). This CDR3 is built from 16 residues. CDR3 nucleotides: TGTGCCAGCAGCATCACAGGGGGCTGGTCCGAAGAGACCCAGTACTTC. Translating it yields CASSITGGWSEETQYF.

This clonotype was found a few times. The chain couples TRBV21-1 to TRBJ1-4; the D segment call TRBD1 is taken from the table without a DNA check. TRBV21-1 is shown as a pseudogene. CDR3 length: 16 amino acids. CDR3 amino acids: CASSKARDRMNEKLFF. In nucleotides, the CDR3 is TGTGCCAGCAGCAAAGCGAGGGACAGGATGAATGAAAAACTGTTTTTT.

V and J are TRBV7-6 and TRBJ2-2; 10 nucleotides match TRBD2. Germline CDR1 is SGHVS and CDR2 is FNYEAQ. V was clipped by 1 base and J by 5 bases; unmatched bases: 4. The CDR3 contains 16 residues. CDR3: CASSLGASGSTGELFF. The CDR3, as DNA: TGTGCCAGCAGCTTAGGGGCTAGCGGGAGTACCGGGGAGCTGTTTTTT. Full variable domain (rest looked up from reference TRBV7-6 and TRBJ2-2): GAGVSQSPRYKVTKRGQDVALRCDPISGHVSLYWYRQALGQGPEFLTYFNYEAQQDKSGLPNDRFSAERPEGSISTLTIQRTEQRDSAMYRCASSLGASGSTGELFFGEGSRLTVL.

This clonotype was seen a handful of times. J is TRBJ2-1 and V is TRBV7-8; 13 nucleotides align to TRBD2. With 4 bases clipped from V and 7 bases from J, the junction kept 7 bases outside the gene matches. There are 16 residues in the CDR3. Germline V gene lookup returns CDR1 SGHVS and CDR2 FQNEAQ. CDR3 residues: CASSSQLAGGLNEQFF. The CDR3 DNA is TGTGCCAGCAGCTCACAACTAGCGGGGGGGCTGAATGAGCAGTTCTTC.

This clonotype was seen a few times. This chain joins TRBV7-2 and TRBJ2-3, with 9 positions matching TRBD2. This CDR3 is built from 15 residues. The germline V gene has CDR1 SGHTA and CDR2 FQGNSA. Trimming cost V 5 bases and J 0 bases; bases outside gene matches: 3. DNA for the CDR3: TGTGCCAGCAGCCCGACTAGCGGAAGCACAGATACGCAGTATTTT. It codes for CASSPTSGSTDTQYF.

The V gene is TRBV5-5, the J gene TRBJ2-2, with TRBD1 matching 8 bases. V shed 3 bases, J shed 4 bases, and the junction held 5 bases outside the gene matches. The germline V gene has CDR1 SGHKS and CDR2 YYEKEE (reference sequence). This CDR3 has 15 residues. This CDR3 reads CASSWGTGGTGELFF. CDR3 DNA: TGTGCCAGCAGCTGGGGAACAGGGGGCACCGGGGAGCTGTTTTTT.

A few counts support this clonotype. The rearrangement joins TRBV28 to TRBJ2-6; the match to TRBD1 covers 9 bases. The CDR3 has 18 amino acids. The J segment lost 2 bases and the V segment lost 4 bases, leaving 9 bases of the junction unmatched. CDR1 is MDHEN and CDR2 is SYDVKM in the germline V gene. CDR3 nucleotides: TGTGCCAGCAGTTCCCGGCGACAGGGGGAAGCTGGGGCCAACGTCCTGACTTTC. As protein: CASSSRRQGEAGANVLTF. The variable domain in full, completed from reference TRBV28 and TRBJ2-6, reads DVKVTQSSRYLVKRTGEKVFLECVQDMDHENMFWYRQDPGLGLRLIYFSYDVKMKEKGDIPEGYSVSREKKERFSLILESASTNQTSMYLCASSSRRQGEAGANVLTFGAGSRLTVL.

The CDR3 DNA follows: TGTGCCAGCAGCCCAGTAGGGGGGGCTCGAAACTATGGCTACACCTTC. Protein product: CASSPVGGARNYGYTF. The chain carries TRBV7-2 and TRBJ1-2, with a possible D match to TRBD1 (6 bases). Between the trimmed V and J ends, which lost 5 bases and 2 bases, there was a span of 18 bases. The CDR3 length is 16 residues. The germline CDR1 and CDR2 sequences are SGHTA and FQGNSA.